This T cell receptor beta chain originates from a study of blood T cell repertoires in COVID-19 (dated by TCRdb to 2018 to 2021). Study-wide context: The collaborator samples originated in the United States, Italy and Spain and spanned the acute and convalescent phases of COVID-19. The prospective study material was composed of cDNA or gDNA derived from T cells, B-cell-depleted T cells, or PBMCs. Deeply sampled blood TCRbeta repertoires from subjects exposed to, actively infected with, or recovered from COVID-19 were included in the dataset. A freely available public database, intended as a resource for researchers studying the immune response to SARS-CoV-2, is where the repertoires were released. The samples were drawn from two sources: the first 160 participants of the ongoing ImmuneRACE study, and over 950 subjects contributed by 6 global collaborators. Nearly every sample came with metadata listing a de-identified subject ID, COVID-19 status, age in years and sex. HLA class I and class II types, where available, came from metadata supplied by the sample provider rather than from assay-based typing.

Overall results and qualifications from the work: The amount of clinical and demographic metadata varied by source and participant and was provided uncurated.

TCRbeta CDR3 regions were amplified from genomic DNA using the immunoSEQ Assay, a bias-controlled multiplex PCR. In the original analysis: Nucleated cell counts per sample were estimated from amplification of reference gene primers within the assay. Sequence reads were collapsed and filtered to measure the absolute abundance of every unique TCRbeta CDR3 rearrangement. For each sample, productive Simpson clonality was calculated as the square root of Simpson's diversity index over productive rearrangements. The table comes from immuneACCESS by way of TCRdb, which keeps in-frame sequences with V and J called. Part of the clones is missing from these tables; in studies checked, under half for an unresolved V gene and the rest for unknown reasons. V and J calls and clone size are those listed in that table; D and trimming were worked out from the DNA. Across this sample there are 650,000 to 800,000 clones, with around 90% seen only once. The ten largest account for about 0.26% of the sample.

To note about this clone: Its antigen is still unknown. Base qualities are not at hand, and no much larger clone is one base apart.

Each collaborating institution followed its own protocols to collect whole blood in K2EDTA tubes. For TCRbeta analysis, collaborators shipped samples in one of three forms: frozen whole blood, isolated PBMCs, or DNA extracted from either of those sample types. This TCR derives from a woman aged 18 to 35 with acute or convalescent COVID-19. Input material: peripheral blood.

The nucleotide sequence is TGTGCCAGCAGTGGGTTGCTTGGGACAGATTTCTATGGCTACACCTTC. Its protein product is CASSGLLGTDFYGYTF. This chain is built from TRBV6-1 and TRBJ1-2, and 7 bases in between align with TRBD1. The germline V gene specifies MNHNS as CDR1 and SASEGT as CDR2. There are 16 amino acids in the CDR3, from cysteine to phenylalanine inclusive. Only the CDR3 part of the read is kept: 48 bases, read in frame from the first base. V ends up 4 bases short and J 4 bases short, with an unmatched junction base count of 12.